A selection of T cell receptor beta chains follows, all from one sample in a study of vaccination effects on CD4 cells after COVID-19. Some clones are missing from TCRdb's copy, which holds only in-frame ones; the method was immunoSEQ multiplex PCR. The sample has 50,000 to 75,000 clones; just over 70% are singletons. Their antigens are not known. The specimen was CD4+ T cells from PBMCs cultured without peptide, collected before COVID-19 vaccination. The receptors come from a human donor who had a prior SARS-CoV-2 infection. Each CDR3 is given with its conserved first and last residue. The order of the fields is V gene, J gene, CDR3 protein.

v_call: TRBV4-2
j_call: TRBJ2-5
cdr3_aa: CASSHPVGTSGTETQYF

v_call: TRBV18
j_call: TRBJ1-2
cdr3_aa: CASSSRQGGLEGYTF

v_call: TRBV2
j_call: TRBJ1-5
cdr3_aa: CASRGSGKEPQHF

v_call: TRBV7-7
j_call: TRBJ2-3
cdr3_aa: CASSPHFGRASTDTQYF

v_call: TRBV7-2
j_call: TRBJ2-2
cdr3_aa: CASRLAGFGELFF

v_call: TRBV6-2/TRBV6-3
j_call: TRBJ1-6
cdr3_aa: CASSYFPGTINSPLHF

v_call: TRBV5-1
j_call: TRBJ1-4
cdr3_aa: CASSLDWGTTNEKLFF

v_call: TRBV10-3
j_call: TRBJ2-5
cdr3_aa: CAIRRQGTEETQYF

v_call: TRBV2
j_call: TRBJ2-7
cdr3_aa: CASSHGLAGIYEQYF

v_call: TRBV19
j_call: TRBJ1-5
cdr3_aa: CASSIPGQGGNQPQHF

v_call: TRBV19
j_call: TRBJ2-3
cdr3_aa: CASSRQSGITDTQYF

v_call: TRBV3-1/TRBV3-2
j_call: TRBJ1-1
cdr3_aa: CASSRTGKNTEAFF

v_call: TRBV5-4
j_call: TRBJ1-2
cdr3_aa: CASTEPGQVYGYTF

v_call: TRBV28
j_call: TRBJ2-1
cdr3_aa: CASSLLGLAEINEQFF

v_call: TRBV11-2
j_call: TRBJ2-7
cdr3_aa: CASSLDLGIHEQYF

v_call: TRBV18
j_call: TRBJ2-5
cdr3_aa: CASSPPGLPGVSETQYF

v_call: TRBV5-8
j_call: TRBJ2-7
cdr3_aa: CASSLGYRGGGDEQYF

v_call: TRBV28
j_call: TRBJ2-7
cdr3_aa: CASSHGSSYEQYF

v_call: TRBV2
j_call: TRBJ1-4
cdr3_aa: CASSQDRGFNEKLFF

v_call: TRBV5-4
j_call: TRBJ2-3
cdr3_aa: CASSSPSSSTDTQYF

v_call: TRBV7-2
j_call: TRBJ2-6
cdr3_aa: CASSLRVLSGANVLTF

v_call: TRBV5-1
j_call: TRBJ2-1
cdr3_aa: CASSFRLAGSDEQFF

v_call: TRBV5-6
j_call: TRBJ2-7
cdr3_aa: CASSLLGGRAYEQYF

v_call: TRBV29-1
j_call: TRBJ1-5
cdr3_aa: CSVVEVLGGPQHF

v_call: TRBV18
j_call: TRBJ1-1
cdr3_aa: CASSPLSQRGEAFF

v_call: TRBV24-1
j_call: TRBJ2-3
cdr3_aa: CATSDLPAGDTQYF

v_call: TRBV4-1
j_call: TRBJ2-7
cdr3_aa: CASSQDAGTLSYEQYF

v_call: TRBV5-6
j_call: TRBJ1-1
cdr3_aa: CASSRDRVSEAFF

v_call: TRBV2
j_call: TRBJ1-2
cdr3_aa: CASSDEGNYGYTF

v_call: TRBV11-3
j_call: TRBJ2-3
cdr3_aa: CASSLGSRDTQYF

v_call: TRBV28
j_call: TRBJ2-1
cdr3_aa: CASSFLTSGTRDNEQFF

v_call: TRBV30
j_call: TRBJ2-1
cdr3_aa: CAWSMDRGNEQFF

v_call: TRBV2
j_call: TRBJ2-1
cdr3_aa: CASSLQGSSYNEQFF

v_call: TRBV7-2
j_call: TRBJ2-7
cdr3_aa: CASSLTGLAYEQYF

v_call: TRBV7-2
j_call: TRBJ2-3
cdr3_aa: CASSLVATDTDTQYF

v_call: TRBV24-1
j_call: TRBJ2-1
cdr3_aa: CATSNSRDPGGHNEQFF

v_call: TRBV5-4
j_call: TRBJ2-3
cdr3_aa: CASSLLAGGPADTQYF

v_call: TRBV9
j_call: TRBJ1-6
cdr3_aa: CASSLTPSYNSPLHF

v_call: TRBV27
j_call: TRBJ2-7
cdr3_aa: CASSLLSTSGGYYEQYF

v_call: TRBV19
j_call: TRBJ2-1
cdr3_aa: CASSKGRGTSQDEQFF

v_call: TRBV7-9
j_call: TRBJ2-1
cdr3_aa: CASSTGTGGYNEQFF

v_call: TRBV6-6
j_call: TRBJ2-5
cdr3_aa: CASSYPEAGVETQYF

v_call: TRBV28
j_call: TRBJ2-7
cdr3_aa: CATSLTYEQYF

v_call: TRBV30
j_call: TRBJ1-1
cdr3_aa: CAWIASGTEAFF

v_call: TRBV20-1
j_call: TRBJ1-1
cdr3_aa: CSASGDMNTEAFF

v_call: TRBV15
j_call: TRBJ2-2
cdr3_aa: CATSPWFGEGGELFF

v_call: TRBV2
j_call: TRBJ1-2
cdr3_aa: CASNPGTGGGGGYGYTF

v_call: TRBV29-1
j_call: TRBJ2-2
cdr3_aa: CSVVRSGRTGELFF

v_call: TRBV6-2/TRBV6-3
j_call: TRBJ1-2
cdr3_aa: CASSLQGRIFYGYTF

v_call: TRBV2
j_call: TRBJ2-4
cdr3_aa: CASSERQIGNIQYF

v_call: TRBV5-5
j_call: TRBJ2-1
cdr3_aa: CASSSREASHNEQFF

v_call: TRBV3-1/TRBV3-2
j_call: TRBJ2-2
cdr3_aa: CASSHLAGPTGELFF

v_call: TRBV9
j_call: TRBJ2-3
cdr3_aa: CASSVAGGQLTDTQYF

v_call: TRBV10-3
j_call: TRBJ2-1
cdr3_aa: CAISRGFSGGEYNEQFF

v_call: TRBV2
j_call: TRBJ1-1
cdr3_aa: CASSPPNTEAFF